One sample yielded the 32 T cell receptor beta chains listed below, sequenced in a study of cytotoxic CD8 clonotypes in ibrutinib-treated CLL. TCRdb's table, derived via immunoSEQ multiplex PCR, lists solely in-frame clones and lacks some. Here the sample spans roughly 200,000 clones, 79% being singletons. Sequenced here: PBMCs, sampled after 12 months of ibrutinib treatment. Every receptor here comes from a human donor with chronic lymphocytic leukemia.

The chain couples TRBV19 to TRBJ1-2, with 7 nucleotides matching TRBD1. The CDR3 extends over 14 amino acids. CDR1 and CDR2 (germline): LNHDA, SQIVND (reference sequence). V shed 1 base, J shed 4 bases, and the junction held 3 bases outside the gene matches. In DNA form, the CDR3 reads TGTGCCAGTAGTATAGCGGCAGGGGGCTATGGCTACACCTTC. Its translation is CASSIAAGGYGYTF.

The chain couples TRBV5-6 to TRBJ2-5; perhaps TRBD1 as D (6 bases). Germline CDR1 reads SGHDT; CDR2 reads YYEEEE. The V and J ends lost 3 bases and 3 bases respectively, with 12 bases between them. This CDR3 spans 14 amino acids. The CDR3 region is CASSYQQGEETQYF. The CDR3 nucleotides are TGTGCCAGCAGCTATCAACAGGGAGAAGAGACCCAGTACTTC.

The V and J genes are TRBV14 and TRBJ1-2, with a weak D call TRBD1 (6 bases). Germline CDR1 is SGHDN and CDR2 is FVKESK. V lost 4 bases and J 2 bases, leaving 20 bases between the germline ends. This CDR3 contains 17 residues. The CDR3 reads CASSLQKTGHSNYGYTF. For the CDR3, the DNA is TGTGCCAGCAGCCTCCAAAAGACGGGACACTCCAACTATGGCTACACCTTC. Filled out from reference TRBV14 and TRBJ1-2, the complete variable domain reads EAGVTQFPSHSVIEKGQTVTLRCDPISGHDNLYWYRRVMGKEIKFLLHFVKESKQDESGMPNNRFLAERTGGTYSTLKVQPAELEDSGVYFCASSLQKTGHSNYGYTFGSGTRLTVV.

To note about this clone: The germline gene is not matched at one end of the junction; a read error may be the cause. The chain joins TRBV5-1 to TRBJ2-7, with D possibly being TRBD1 (8 bases). The CDR3 spans 12 residues. Germline V gives CDR1 SGHRS, CDR2 YFSETQ. The CDR3: CASSWGGQDSNF. CDR3 in DNA: TGCGCCAGCAGCTGGGGGGGACAGGATTCGAACTTC.

The chain has TRBV18 and TRBJ2-5; 9 positions agree with TRBD2. With 1 base clipped from V and 5 bases from J, the junction kept 17 bases outside the gene matches. Germline lookup yields CDR1 KGHSH and CDR2 LQKENI. The CDR3 is 19 amino acids. The CDR3 nucleotides read TGTGCCAGCTCACCACGGGAGTGGTTAGCGGGGGCGTCAGGGGAGACCCAGTACTTC. It specifies CASSPREWLAGASGETQYF.

This clone came up once. DNA of the CDR3: TGCGCCAGCAGTGAAGGGGAGGCCTACGAGCAGTACTTC. Its translation: CASSEGEAYEQYF. The V and J genes are TRBV10-1 and TRBJ2-7; a possible D gene is TRBD2 (6 bases). The V gene's germline CDR1 is WNHNN and CDR2 SYGVQD (reference sequence). The V gene lost 3 bases and the J gene lost 2 bases, with 8 bases spanning the gap. The CDR3 runs to 13 residues.

This clone has only a few counts. This rearrangement joins TRBV29-1 to TRBJ2-3, with D hard to call. Per germline, CDR1 SQVTM and CDR2 ANQGSEA. V lost 5 bases and J 6 bases, leaving 9 bases between the germline ends. The length of the CDR3 is 11 residues. The CDR3 DNA reads TGCAGCGTTCGGGCGTGGGATACGCAGTATTTT. Amino acids: CSVRAWDTQYF.

In its sample, this clone was seen once. The chain joins TRBV5-1 to TRBJ2-7; D is unresolved. Trimming removed 0 bases from V and 5 bases from J, with 15 bases in between. Looked up from germline, CDR1 is SGHRS and CDR2 is YFSETQ. The CDR3 length is 15 residues. CDR3 nucleotides: TGCGCCAGCAGCTTGGCTTTGCCCCCATCGGACGAGCAGTACTTC. Amino acids: CASSLALPPSDEQYF. The whole variable domain, filled in from reference TRBV5-1 and TRBJ2-7, reads KAGVTQTPRYLIKTRGQQVTLSCSPISGHRSVSWYQQTPGQGLQFLFEYFSETQRNKGNFPGRFSGRQFSNSRSEMNVSTLELGDSALYLCASSLALPPSDEQYFGPGTRLTVT.

This clone was counted a single time. The rearrangement links TRBV5-6 to TRBJ1-2; no reliable D call. V lost 0 bases and J lost 13, with 13 bases in between. The CDR3 contains 12 residues. Germline CDR1 reads SGHDT; CDR2 reads YYEEEE. The CDR3 sequence is CASSLVTTEGTF. The DNA for the CDR3 is TGTGCCAGCAGCTTGGTTACAACGGAGGGCACCTTC.

This rearrangement joins TRBV29-1 to TRBJ1-1, with D unclear. Germline V gene lookup returns CDR1 SQVTM and CDR2 ANQGSEA. V gave up 4 bases and J gave up 2 bases, with 11 bases separating them. The CDR3 is 13 residues long. The CDR3 region is CSVAKDGNTEAFF. CDR3 sequence (DNA): TGCAGCGTTGCCAAGGACGGAAACACTGAAGCTTTCTTT.

This clone occurred a few times. J is TRBJ1-5 and V is TRBV25-1, with 7 bases matching TRBD1. V dropped 4 bases and J dropped 6; count of bases not matched to a gene: 6. Germline V gene sequence: CDR1 MGHDK, CDR2 SYGVNS. There are 14 residues in the CDR3. The DNA for the CDR3 is TGTGCCAGCAGTGCCCGGGACAGTACTCAGCCCCAGCATTTT. This codes for CASSARDSTQPQHF.

For the CDR3, the DNA is TGTGCCAGCCGCCCCGGATATGGGGACACTGAAGCTTTCTTT. The encoded protein is CASRPGYGDTEAFF. This sequence joins TRBV6-6 and TRBJ1-1; D remains ambiguous. This CDR3 spans 14 amino acids. The ends were cut back, 8 bases at V and 3 bases at J, with 16 bases in the middle. CDR1 and CDR2 (germline): MNHNY, SVGAGI (reference sequence).

The chain carries TRBV6-5 and TRBJ2-7; D unresolved. Germline-derived CDR1 and CDR2 are MNHEY and SVGAGI. This CDR3 has 13 amino acids. Trimming removed 4 bases from V and 5 bases from J, with 12 bases in between. CDR3 protein: CASSSVGWDEQYF. Written as DNA, the CDR3 is TGTGCCAGCAGTTCCGTAGGGTGGGACGAGCAGTACTTC.

The V call is TRBV7-9, the J call TRBJ1-1, with no clear D. CDR3 size: 13 residues. The germline V and J ends were trimmed by 5 bases and 4 bases, with 11 bases remaining between them. The germline CDR1 and CDR2 sequences are SEHNR and FQNEAQ (reference sequence). CDR3 protein: CASSPFNPTEAFF. In DNA, the CDR3 is TGTGCCAGCAGCCCCTTCAACCCCACTGAAGCTTTCTTT.

V and J are TRBV18 and TRBJ2-1; TRBD2 agrees at 7 bases. The germline gives CDR1 KGHSH, CDR2 LQKENI. The junction had 11 bases not matched to a gene; V was cut back by 3 bases and J by 0 bases. This CDR3 spans 18 amino acids. The CDR3 region has the DNA TGTGCCAGCTCACCTCGGCTAGCGGTCCTGAGCTCCTACAATGAGCAGTTCTTC. It codes for CASSPRLAVLSSYNEQFF.

This clone was seen only a few times. A read error may be the cause here, since a much bigger clone is one base away. The CDR3 loop reads CASSDRGNTEAFF. CDR3 sequence (DNA): TGTGCCAGCAGTGACAGGGGGAACACTGAAGCTTTCTTT. The chain joins TRBV27 to TRBJ1-1, with 8 bases lining up with TRBD1. J lost 1 base, V lost 5 bases, and 0 bases had no gene match. From germline, CDR1 is MNHEY and CDR2 SMNVEV (reference sequence). The CDR3 has 13 amino acids.

J is TRBJ2-1 and V is TRBV6-1; no firm D call. Trimming removed 3 bases at V and 4 bases at J, with 4 bases between. In germline, CDR1 is MNHNS, CDR2 SASEGT. This CDR3 has 12 amino acids. The CDR3, as DNA: TGTGCCAGCAGTGAGGCTTACAATGAGCAGTTCTTC. Encoded protein: CASSEAYNEQFF.

This clone was recorded at least ten times. The chain joins TRBV25-1 to TRBJ2-7; D may correspond to TRBD1 or TRBD2 (7 bases each). The length of the CDR3 is 17 residues. Trimming stripped 3 bases from V and 2 bases from J, with 20 bases between. Germline V CDR1 and CDR2: MGHDK, SYGVNS. Written as DNA, the CDR3 is TGTGCCAGCAGTGATTCCCGCGGGGAGGGGGCCACCTACGAGCAGTACTTC. Protein product: CASSDSRGEGATYEQYF.

This chain joins TRBV4-1 and TRBJ2-7; 10 nucleotides align to TRBD2. This CDR3 contains 16 residues. V lost 3 bases, J lost 3 bases, and 8 bases stayed unmatched. Germline values: CDR1 MGHRA, CDR2 YSYEKL. CDR3 DNA: TGCGCCAGCAGCCAGGGTCTAGCGGGGGACAACTACGAGCAGTACTTC. It translates to CASSQGLAGDNYEQYF.

The chain employs TRBV6-5 and TRBJ1-5; D is possibly TRBD1 (5 bases). V gave up 0 bases and J gave up 5 bases, with 8 bases separating them. The CDR3 runs to 14 residues. Germline CDR1 MNHEY, CDR2 SVGAGI. The CDR3 reads CASSYSGDDQPQHF. CDR3 DNA sequence: TGTGCCAGCAGTTACTCAGGGGACGATCAGCCCCAGCATTTT.

J is TRBJ1-2 and V is TRBV18; tentatively, D is TRBD1 (6 bases). This CDR3 region has 12 residues. The V gene's germline CDR1 is KGHSH and CDR2 LQKENI. Trimming took 2 bases from V and 8 from J, leaving 9 bases between them. The CDR3 protein is CASSPAGDGYTF. The CDR3 DNA reads as TGTGCCAGCTCACCAGCAGGGGACGGCTACACCTTC. The variable domain in full, completed from reference TRBV18 and TRBJ1-2, reads NAGVMQNPRHLVRRRGQEARLRCSPMKGHSHVYWYRQLPEEGLKFMVYLQKENIIDESGMPKERFSAEFPKEGPSILRIQQVVRGDSAAYFCASSPAGDGYTFGSGTRLTVV.

This clone has just one count. V and J are TRBV20-1 and TRBJ1-2; D gene uncertain. Trimming removed 6 bases from V and 8 bases from J, with 13 bases in between. The CDR3 consists of 11 residues. Germline lookup yields CDR1 DFQATT and CDR2 SNEGSKA (reference sequence). The CDR3 DNA reads TGCAGTGCCGGGATGGGTAGGGGCTACACCTTC. Its protein product is CSAGMGRGYTF.

The genes are TRBV29-1 and TRBJ1-1; 8 bases line up with TRBD1. The CDR3 spans 15 residues. The junction had 10 bases not matched to a gene; V was cut back by 7 bases and J by 0 bases. Germline V gene data show CDR1 as SQVTM and CDR2 as ANQGSEA. CDR3 nucleotides: TGCAGCGGGCTGGGCAGGGGGCGACTGAACACTGAAGCTTTCTTT. Its translation is CSGLGRGRLNTEAFF. The variable domain in full, completed from reference TRBV29-1 and TRBJ1-1, reads SAVISQKPSRDICQRGTSLTIQCQVDSQVTMMFWYRQQPGQSLTLIATANQGSEATYESGFVIDKFPISRPNLTFSTLTVSNMSPEDSSIYLCSGLGRGRLNTEAFFGQGTRLTVV.

The sample holds many counts of this clone. The chain is built from TRBV19 and TRBJ2-7; D is perhaps TRBD1 (6 bases). The V and J ends lost 5 bases and 5 bases respectively, with 13 bases between them. Germline V gives CDR1 LNHDA, CDR2 SQIVND (reference sequence). The CDR3 covers 13 residues. In DNA form, the CDR3 reads TGTGCCAGTAGTTTCCAGGGGTTCCACGAGCAGTACTTC. Its protein is CASSFQGFHEQYF. The full variable domain, completed using reference TRBV19 and TRBJ2-7, is DGGITQSPKYLFRKEGQNVTLSCEQNLNHDAMYWYRQDPGQGLRLIYYSQIVNDFQKGDIAEGYSVSREKKESFPLTVTSAQKNPTAFYLCASSFQGFHEQYFGPGTRLTVT.

This clone came up a few times. The CDR3 DNA follows: TGTGCCAGCAGCCAAGATCAGGAGACTAGCGGAGAGTACAATGAGCAGTTCTTC. Its protein is CASSQDQETSGEYNEQFF. The V and J genes are TRBV14 and TRBJ2-1; 9 bases align to TRBD2. The V gene's germline CDR1 is SGHDN and CDR2 FVKESK. CDR3 length: 18 amino acids. J gave up 4 bases and V 0 bases, and 10 bases lay outside the gene matches.

This chain joins TRBV4-2 and TRBJ2-5; TRBD1 is a possible D gene (6 bases). CDR3 length: 16 residues. Trimming took 0 bases from V and 0 from J, leaving 11 bases between them. Per germline, CDR1 LGHNA and CDR2 YNFKEQ. CDR3 nucleotides: TGTGCCAGCAGCCAAGAGTCAGGGGTGTACCAAGAGACCCAGTACTTC. Its translation: CASSQESGVYQETQYF.

This chain links TRBV28 with TRBJ2-5; tentatively, D is TRBD1 or TRBD2 (5 bases each). This CDR3 is built from 17 residues. Germline V gene sequence: CDR1 MDHEN, CDR2 SYDVKM. Trimming left V 5 bases short and J 4 bases short, with 23 bases between. The CDR3 region is CASSGTLGRANRETQYF. Written as DNA, the CDR3 is TGTGCCAGCAGTGGGACCCTGGGACGGGCAAACAGAGAGACCCAGTACTTC.

This rearrangement joins TRBV29-1 to TRBJ1-2; D may be TRBD1 (5 bases). CDR1 is SQVTM, CDR2 ANQGSEA, per germline. V dropped 0 bases and J dropped 8 bases, with 16 bases sitting between them. The CDR3 has 14 residues. The CDR3 coding sequence is TGCAGCGTTGAAGATCTTATGGGGCGGGGAGGCTACACCTTC. Translating it yields CSVEDLMGRGGYTF.

The V and J genes are TRBV5-1 and TRBJ2-7; no clear D. Looked up from germline, CDR1 is SGHRS and CDR2 is YFSETQ. Trimming pared 0 bases from V and 3 bases from J, leaving 13 bases between. The CDR3 has 15 amino acids. CDR3 in DNA: TGCGCCAGCAGCTTGGCCGCTGGGCAGGACTACGAGCAGTACTTC. This translates into CASSLAAGQDYEQYF.

V gene TRBV19 combines with J gene TRBJ2-2; TRBD1 might be the D (5 bases). The germline V gene encodes CDR1 LNHDA and CDR2 SQIVND (reference sequence). This CDR3 spans 15 amino acids. The V gene lost 5 bases and the J gene lost 0 bases, with 10 bases spanning the gap. The CDR3 nucleotides read TGTGCCAGTAGTCCAGGGAAAACGAACACCGGGGAGCTGTTTTTT. It specifies CASSPGKTNTGELFF.

The chain has TRBV4-2 and TRBJ1-5, with TRBD1 as a possible D gene (5 bases). This CDR3 has 16 residues. CDR1 is LGHNA, CDR2 YNFKEQ, per germline. V lost 5 bases to trimming and J lost 8 bases, with 22 bases between them. CDR3 residues: CASSAGGVEGVEPQHF. The CDR3 DNA sequence: TGTGCCAGCAGCGCCGGGGGGGTTGAGGGTGTAGAGCCCCAGCATTTT.

The V and J genes are TRBV19 and TRBJ2-2; TRBD1 matches at 9 bases. CDR3 size: 14 residues. Trimming cost V 4 bases and J 4 bases; bases outside gene matches: 1. CDR1 is LNHDA and CDR2 is SQIVND in the germline V gene (reference sequence). CDR3 amino acids: CASSKQGATGELFF. CDR3 bases: TGTGCCAGTAGTAAACAGGGGGCCACCGGGGAGCTGTTTTTT.